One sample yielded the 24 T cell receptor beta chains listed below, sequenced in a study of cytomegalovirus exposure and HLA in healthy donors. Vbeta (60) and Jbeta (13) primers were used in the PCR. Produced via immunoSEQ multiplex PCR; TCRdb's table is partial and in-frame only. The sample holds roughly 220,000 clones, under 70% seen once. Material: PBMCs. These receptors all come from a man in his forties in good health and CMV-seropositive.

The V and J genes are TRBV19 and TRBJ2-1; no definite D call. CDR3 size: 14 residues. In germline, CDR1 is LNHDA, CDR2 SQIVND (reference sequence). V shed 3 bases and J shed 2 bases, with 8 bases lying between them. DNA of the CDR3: TGTGCCAGTAGTATCGGGTCGGCCTACAATGAGCAGTTCTTC. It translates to CASSIGSAYNEQFF.

CDR3 coding DNA: TGTGCCAGCAGTTACTCGGCAGGAAAGAGCTCCTACGAGCAGTACTTC. It is translated as CASSYSAGKSSYEQYF. This sequence joins TRBV6-5 and TRBJ2-7, with D uncertain. Germline V gene sequence: CDR1 MNHEY, CDR2 SVGAGI. The CDR3 has 16 amino acids. Trimming took off 0 bases at V and 0 bases at J, with 12 bases between the two ends.

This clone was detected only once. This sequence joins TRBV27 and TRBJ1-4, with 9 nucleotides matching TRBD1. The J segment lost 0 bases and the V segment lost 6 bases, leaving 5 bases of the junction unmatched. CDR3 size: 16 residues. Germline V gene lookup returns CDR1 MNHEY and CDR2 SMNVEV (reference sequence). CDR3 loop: CASSSRQGATNEKLFF. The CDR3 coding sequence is TGTGCCAGCAGCTCCCGACAGGGGGCAACTAATGAAAAACTGTTTTTT.

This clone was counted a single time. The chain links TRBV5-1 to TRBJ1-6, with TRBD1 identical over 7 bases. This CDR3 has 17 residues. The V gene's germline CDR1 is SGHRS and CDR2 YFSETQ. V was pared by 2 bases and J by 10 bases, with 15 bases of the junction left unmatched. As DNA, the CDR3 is TGCGCCAGCAGCTTAGAGACAGGGCGGGTCTCGGGATCACCCCTCCACTTT. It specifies CASSLETGRVSGSPLHF.

The CDR3 sequence: CASSPLAGGNTGELFF. Here the CDR3 DNA reads TGTGCCAGCAGCCCCCTAGCGGGGGGCAACACCGGGGAGCTGTTTTTT. The chain joins TRBV9 to TRBJ2-2; 11 bases agree with TRBD2. Germline-derived CDR1 and CDR2 are SGDLS and YYNGEE. The V segment lost 4 bases and the J segment 2 bases; nucleotides outside the gene matches: 4. CDR3 length equals 16 residues.

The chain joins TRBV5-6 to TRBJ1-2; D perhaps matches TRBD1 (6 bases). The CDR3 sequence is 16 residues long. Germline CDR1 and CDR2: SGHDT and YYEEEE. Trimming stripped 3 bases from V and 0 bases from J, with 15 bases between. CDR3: CASSSGQTLANYGYTF. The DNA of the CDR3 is TGTGCCAGCAGCTCCGGACAGACCTTAGCTAACTATGGCTACACCTTC.

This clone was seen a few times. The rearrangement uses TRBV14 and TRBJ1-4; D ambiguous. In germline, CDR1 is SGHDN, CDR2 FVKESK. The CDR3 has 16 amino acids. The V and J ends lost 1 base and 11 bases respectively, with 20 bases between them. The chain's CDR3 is CASSQGLLQAGGKLFF. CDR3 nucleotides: TGTGCCAGCAGCCAAGGATTACTCCAGGCGGGAGGGAAACTGTTTTTT. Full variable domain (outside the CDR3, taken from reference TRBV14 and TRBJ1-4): EAGVTQFPSHSVIEKGQTVTLRCDPISGHDNLYWYRRVMGKEIKFLLHFVKESKQDESGMPNNRFLAERTGGTYSTLKVQPAELEDSGVYFCASSQGLLQAGGKLFFGSGTQLSVL.

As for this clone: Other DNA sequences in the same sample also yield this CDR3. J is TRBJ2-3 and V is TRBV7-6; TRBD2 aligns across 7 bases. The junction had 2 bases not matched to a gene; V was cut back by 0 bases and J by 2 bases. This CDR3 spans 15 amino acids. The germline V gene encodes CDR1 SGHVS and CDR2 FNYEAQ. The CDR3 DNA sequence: TGTGCCAGCAGCTTAGCGGGAGGGGTCACAGATACGCAGTATTTT. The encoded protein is CASSLAGGVTDTQYF.

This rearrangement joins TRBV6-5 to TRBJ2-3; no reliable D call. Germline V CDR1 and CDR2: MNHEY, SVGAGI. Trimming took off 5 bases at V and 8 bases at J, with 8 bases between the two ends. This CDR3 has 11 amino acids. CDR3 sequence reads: CASSTRSTQYF. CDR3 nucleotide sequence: TGTGCCAGCAGTACCCGTAGTACGCAGTATTTT.

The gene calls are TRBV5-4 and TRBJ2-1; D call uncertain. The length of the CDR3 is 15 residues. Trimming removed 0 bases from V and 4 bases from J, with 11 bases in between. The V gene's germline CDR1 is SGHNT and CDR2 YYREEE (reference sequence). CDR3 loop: CASSLESGSYNEQFF. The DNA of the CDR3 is TGTGCCAGCAGCTTGGAATCAGGATCTTACAATGAGCAGTTCTTC.

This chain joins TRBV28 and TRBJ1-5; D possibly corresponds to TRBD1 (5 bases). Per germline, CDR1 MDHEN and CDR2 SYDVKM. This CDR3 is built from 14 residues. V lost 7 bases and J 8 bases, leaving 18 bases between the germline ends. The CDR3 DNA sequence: TGTGCCAGCACCATAGTGACAGTTTCCAAGCCCCAGCATTTT. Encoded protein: CASTIVTVSKPQHF.

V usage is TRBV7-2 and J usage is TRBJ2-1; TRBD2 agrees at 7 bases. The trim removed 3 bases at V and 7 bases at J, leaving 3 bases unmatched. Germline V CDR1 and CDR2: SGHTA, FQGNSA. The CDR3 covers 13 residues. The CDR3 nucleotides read TGTGCCAGCAGCTTTTGGGGGGGGAATGAGCAGTTCTTC. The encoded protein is CASSFWGGNEQFF.

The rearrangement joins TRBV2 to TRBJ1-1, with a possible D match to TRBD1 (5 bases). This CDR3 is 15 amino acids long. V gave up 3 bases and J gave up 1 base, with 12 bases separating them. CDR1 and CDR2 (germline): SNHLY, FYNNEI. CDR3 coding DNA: TGTGCCAGCAGTGACACAGGAGCCCCGAACACTGAAGCTTTCTTT. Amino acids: CASSDTGAPNTEAFF.

CDR3 amino acids: CASSVGGQGLASPLHF. The CDR3 DNA reads TGTGCCAGCAGTGTAGGTGGGCAGGGGTTGGCTTCACCCCTCCACTTT. The rearrangement uses TRBV2 and TRBJ1-6, with D perhaps TRBD1 (6 bases). V shed 4 bases and J shed 9 bases, with 19 bases lying between them. The CDR3 runs 16 residues. CDR1 and CDR2 from the germline V gene are SNHLY and FYNNEI.

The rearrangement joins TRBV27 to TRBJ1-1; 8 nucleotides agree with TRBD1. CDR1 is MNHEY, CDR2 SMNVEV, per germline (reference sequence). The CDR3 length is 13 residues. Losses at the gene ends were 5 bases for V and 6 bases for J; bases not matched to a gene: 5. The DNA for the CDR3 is TGTGCCAGCAGTCCGCGGACAGGGCCTGAAGCTTTCTTT. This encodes CASSPRTGPEAFF.

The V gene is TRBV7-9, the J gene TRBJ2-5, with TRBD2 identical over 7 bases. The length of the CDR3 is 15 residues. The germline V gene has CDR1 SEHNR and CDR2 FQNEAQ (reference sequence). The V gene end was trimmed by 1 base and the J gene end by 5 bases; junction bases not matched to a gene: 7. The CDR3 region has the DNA TGTGCCAGCAGCTTAGGTCCGGTGCGGGGGGAGACCCAGTACTTC. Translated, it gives CASSLGPVRGETQYF.

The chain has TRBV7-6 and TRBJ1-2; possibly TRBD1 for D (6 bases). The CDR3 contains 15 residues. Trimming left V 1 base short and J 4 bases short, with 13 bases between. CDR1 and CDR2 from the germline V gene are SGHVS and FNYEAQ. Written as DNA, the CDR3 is TGTGCCAGCAGCTTAGAAACAGGGTCGGCCTATGGCTACACCTTC. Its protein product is CASSLETGSAYGYTF.

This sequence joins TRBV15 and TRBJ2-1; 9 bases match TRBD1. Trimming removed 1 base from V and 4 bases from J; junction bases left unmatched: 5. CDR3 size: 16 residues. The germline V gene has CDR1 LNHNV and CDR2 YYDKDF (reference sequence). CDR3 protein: CATSRGTGTGYNEQFF. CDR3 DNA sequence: TGTGCCACCAGCAGAGGCACCGGGACAGGGTACAATGAGCAGTTCTTC.

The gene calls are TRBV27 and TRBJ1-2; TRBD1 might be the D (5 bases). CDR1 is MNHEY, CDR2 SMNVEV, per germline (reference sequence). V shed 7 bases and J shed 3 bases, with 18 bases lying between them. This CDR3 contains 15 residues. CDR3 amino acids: CASTHQGGDDYGYTF. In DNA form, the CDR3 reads TGTGCCAGCACCCACCAGGGCGGTGACGACTATGGCTACACCTTC.

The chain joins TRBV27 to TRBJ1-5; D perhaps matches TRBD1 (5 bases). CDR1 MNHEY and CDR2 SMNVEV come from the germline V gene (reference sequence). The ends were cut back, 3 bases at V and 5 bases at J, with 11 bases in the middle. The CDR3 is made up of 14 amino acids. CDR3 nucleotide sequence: TGTGCCAGCAGTTTTCAGGGAGGGGATCAGCCCCAGCATTTT. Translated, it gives CASSFQGGDQPQHF.

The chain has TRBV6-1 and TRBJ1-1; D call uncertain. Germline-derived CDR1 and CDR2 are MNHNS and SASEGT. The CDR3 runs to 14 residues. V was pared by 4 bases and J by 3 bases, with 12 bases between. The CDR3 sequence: CASSAPREDTEAFF. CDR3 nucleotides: TGTGCCAGCAGTGCGCCCCGTGAGGACACTGAAGCTTTCTTT.

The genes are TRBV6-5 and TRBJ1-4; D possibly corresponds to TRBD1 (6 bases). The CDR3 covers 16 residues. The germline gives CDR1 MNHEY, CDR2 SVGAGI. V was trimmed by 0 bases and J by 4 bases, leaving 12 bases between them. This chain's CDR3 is CASSYSKTGINEKLFF. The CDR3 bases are TGTGCCAGCAGTTACTCGAAAACAGGGATTAATGAAAAACTGTTTTTT.

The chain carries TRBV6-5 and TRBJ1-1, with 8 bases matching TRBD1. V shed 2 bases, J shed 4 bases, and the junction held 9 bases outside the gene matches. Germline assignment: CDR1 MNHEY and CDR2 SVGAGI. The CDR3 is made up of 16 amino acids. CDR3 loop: CASSYIPGQVSTEAFF. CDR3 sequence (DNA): TGTGCCAGCAGTTACATCCCGGGACAGGTTAGCACTGAAGCTTTCTTT.

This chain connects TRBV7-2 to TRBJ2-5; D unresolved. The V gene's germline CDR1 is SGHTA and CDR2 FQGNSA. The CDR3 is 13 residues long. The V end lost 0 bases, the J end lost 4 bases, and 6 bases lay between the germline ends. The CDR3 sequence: CASSLARRETQYF. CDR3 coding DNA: TGTGCCAGCAGCTTAGCGAGAAGAGAGACCCAGTACTTC.